The 24 T cell receptor beta chains given below trace back to one sample, sequenced in a study of blood T cell repertoires in COVID-19. Libraries were prepared by immunoSEQ multiplex PCR; TCRdb keeps only in-frame clonotypes and omits some of them. The sample holds about 230,000 clones, 83% seen once. Sequenced material: peripheral blood. The receptors were gathered from a woman aged 70 to 79 with active or convalescent COVID-19.

The chain recombines TRBV5-6 with TRBJ1-1; D is perhaps TRBD1 (6 bases). V was shortened by 4 bases and J by 7 bases, with 14 bases between the two germline ends. The CDR3 extends over 13 amino acids. Germline CDR1 is SGHDT and CDR2 is YYEEEE. CDR3 loop: CASSARGYGEAFF. CDR3 coding DNA: TGTGCCAGCAGCGCCAGGGGTTATGGTGAAGCTTTCTTT.

The chain recombines TRBV21-1 with TRBJ1-2. TRBV21-1 is a pseudogene. The CDR3 length is 14 residues. This CDR3 is CASGAGLSGYGYTF. CDR3 sequence (DNA): TGTGCCAGTGGGGCGGGGTTGAGCGGCTATGGCTACACCTTC.

The chain carries TRBV12-5 and TRBJ1-6, with 9 nucleotides matching TRBD1. The germline V gene has CDR1 LGHNT and CDR2 FRNRAP. The trim removed 7 bases at V and 5 bases at J, leaving 9 bases unmatched. The CDR3 sequence is 16 residues long. CDR3 amino acids: CASALPQGAHNSPLHF. The DNA of the CDR3 is TGTGCTAGTGCCCTTCCACAGGGGGCGCATAATTCACCCCTCCACTTT.

This chain joins TRBV7-2 and TRBJ2-7; TRBD2 is a possible D gene (7 bases). Germline assignment: CDR1 SGHTA and CDR2 FQGNSA. The CDR3 is 17 amino acids. V lost 5 bases to trimming and J lost 0 bases, with 20 bases between them. The CDR3 sequence: CASSPTGGASSSYEQYF. In nucleotides, the CDR3 is TGTGCCAGCAGCCCCACTGGGGGGGCGTCCAGCTCCTACGAGCAGTACTTC. Combining the CDR3 with reference TRBV7-2 and TRBJ2-7 gives the whole variable domain GAGVSQSPSNKVTEKGKDVELRCDPISGHTALYWYRQSLGQGLEFLIYFQGNSAPDKSGLPSDRFSAERTGGSVSTLTIQRTQQEDSAVYLCASSPTGGASSSYEQYFGPGTRLTVT.

This sequence joins TRBV5-1 and TRBJ2-5, with D maybe TRBD1 (6 bases). V lost 4 bases to trimming and J lost 1 base, with 11 bases between them. CDR1 is SGHRS, CDR2 YFSETQ, per germline. There are 14 residues in the CDR3. CDR3 DNA sequence: TGCGCCAGCAGCGCCACAGGGACCCAAGAGACCCAGTACTTC. Translating gives CASSATGTQETQYF.

The genes are TRBV7-8 and TRBJ2-1; D remains unclear. The length of the CDR3 is 15 residues. V was trimmed by 7 bases and J by 0 bases, leaving 13 bases between them. The germline V gene encodes CDR1 SGHVS and CDR2 FQNEAQ. CDR3 residues: CASTWRTSSYNEQFF. The CDR3 coding sequence is TGTGCCAGCACCTGGAGAACGAGCTCCTACAATGAGCAGTTCTTC. The full variable domain, rest sourced from reference TRBV7-8 and TRBJ2-1, is GAGVSQSPRYKVAKRGQDVALRCDPISGHVSLFWYQQALGQGPEFLTYFQNEAQLDKSGLPSDRFFAERPEGSVSTLKIQRTQQEDSAVYLCASTWRTSSYNEQFFGPGTRLTVL.

The chain is built from TRBV11-2 and TRBJ2-7, with D possibly matching TRBD2 (5 bases). Germline assignment: CDR1 SGHAT and CDR2 FQNNGV. V was pared by 4 bases and J by 0 bases, with 7 bases between. CDR3 length equals 13 residues. The CDR3 spells CASSWTGSYEQYF. The CDR3 DNA is TGTGCCAGCAGCTGGACTGGCTCCTACGAGCAGTACTTC.

This clone was detected only once. This chain links TRBV24-1 with TRBJ1-2; 8 positions match TRBD1. The CDR3 is 15 amino acids. Germline loops: CDR1 KGHDR, CDR2 SFDVKD. J was trimmed by 4 bases and V by 5 bases; bases with no gene match: 8. The CDR3 nucleotides read TGTGCCACCAGTGCCGCGGGACAGGTACCCTATGGCTACACCTTC. It translates to CATSAAGQVPYGYTF.

The chain joins TRBV10-1 to TRBJ1-1; 9 bases are a match to TRBD1. Germline values: CDR1 WNHNN, CDR2 SYGVQD (reference sequence). The J segment lost 3 bases and the V segment lost 6 bases, leaving 8 bases of the junction unmatched. The CDR3 has 15 amino acids. CDR3 in DNA: TGCGCCAGCAGCCCGGGACAGGGTGGAGACACTGAAGCTTTCTTT. It translates to CASSPGQGGDTEAFF.

This chain connects TRBV7-8 to TRBJ2-7; D uncertain. The CDR3 runs to 11 residues. The germline gives CDR1 SGHVS, CDR2 FQNEAQ. The V end was cut by 6 bases, the J end by 3 bases, with 6 bases between. The CDR3 loop is CASSRSYEQYF. The CDR3 nucleotides are TGTGCCAGCAGTCGGAGCTACGAGCAGTACTTC.

The J gene is TRBJ2-3, the V gene TRBV6-4, with a possible D match to TRBD1 (5 bases). CDR1 is MRHNA and CDR2 is SNTAGT in the germline V gene. Trimming took off 10 bases at V and 0 bases at J, with 17 bases between the two ends. This CDR3 spans 15 amino acids. CDR3 residues: CAIPESTGSTDTQYF. DNA for the CDR3: TGTGCCATCCCAGAGAGTACAGGAAGCACAGATACGCAGTATTTT.

The rearrangement links TRBV14 to TRBJ2-7; D possibly corresponds to TRBD2 (5 bases). The length of the CDR3 is 15 residues. V was trimmed by 4 bases and J by 3 bases, leaving 16 bases between them. Germline V gene data show CDR1 as SGHDN and CDR2 as FVKESK. The CDR3 loop reads CASSLGVRPVYEQYF. Here the CDR3 DNA reads TGTGCCAGCAGCCTCGGGGTGCGGCCGGTCTACGAGCAGTACTTC.

The CDR3 sequence is CASSDTGTVIIEQFF. The DNA of the CDR3 is TGCGCCAGCAGTGACACCGGGACAGTAATCATTGAGCAGTTCTTC. The chain joins TRBV10-1 to TRBJ2-1; 7 bases match TRBD1. V gave up 3 bases and J gave up 9 bases; unmatched junction bases: 11. CDR3 length: 15 amino acids. The germline CDR1 and CDR2 sequences are WNHNN and SYGVQD (reference sequence).

This clone has a single count. The chain employs TRBV2 and TRBJ2-7; D may be TRBD1 (5 bases). CDR3 length: 14 amino acids. Germline V gene data show CDR1 as SNHLY and CDR2 as FYNNEI. With 8 bases removed from V and 0 bases from J, the gap between germline ends came to 14 bases. CDR3 amino acids: CASLRRGDSYEQYF. CDR3 in DNA: TGTGCCAGCTTGAGAAGGGGCGACTCCTACGAGCAGTACTTC.

The rearrangement joins TRBV4-2 to TRBJ1-4; D unclear. Trimming left V 4 bases short and J 2 bases short, with 8 bases between. The CDR3 is 14 amino acids. Germline V gene sequence: CDR1 LGHNA, CDR2 YNFKEQ. The CDR3 sequence is CASSREVTNEKLFF. The CDR3 DNA reads TGTGCCAGCAGCCGGGAGGTCACTAATGAAAAACTGTTTTTT.

The J gene is TRBJ2-1, the V gene TRBV11-2, with 7 bases matching TRBD1. Germline V gene sequence: CDR1 SGHAT, CDR2 FQNNGV. J was trimmed by 2 bases and V by 5 bases; bases with no gene match: 9. The CDR3 totals 16 residues. This CDR3 reads CASSRFEQGAYNEQFF. The CDR3 bases are TGTGCCAGCAGCCGTTTCGAGCAGGGGGCCTACAATGAGCAGTTCTTC.

The chain joins TRBV28 to TRBJ1-2, with a weak D call TRBD1 (5 bases). V lost 8 bases to trimming and J lost 3 bases, with 16 bases between them. Germline V gene data show CDR1 as MDHEN and CDR2 as SYDVKM. The CDR3 contains 14 residues. In DNA form, the CDR3 reads TGTGCCAGCGGAGGACATGGGGACTACTATGGCTACACCTTC. It is translated as CASGGHGDYYGYTF.

J is TRBJ2-1 and V is TRBV11-2; perhaps TRBD2 as D (5 bases). The ends were cut back, 2 bases at V and 6 bases at J, with 20 bases in the middle. The CDR3 is 17 residues long. Germline CDR1 reads SGHAT; CDR2 reads FQNNGV. CDR3 coding DNA: TGTGCCAGCAGCTTAACCGTCGGGAAGGTTCGAAGCAATGAGCAGTTCTTC. Amino acids: CASSLTVGKVRSNEQFF.

V is TRBV10-3 and J is TRBJ1-4; 8 bases are shared with TRBD1. This CDR3 has 15 residues. Germline assignment: CDR1 ENHRY and CDR2 SYGVKD. The junction had 8 bases not matched to a gene; V was cut back by 3 bases and J by 8 bases. CDR3: CAISERPGGAEKLFF. The CDR3, as DNA: TGTGCCATCAGTGAACGCCCAGGGGGCGCGGAAAAACTGTTTTTT.

This CDR3 is CASSQTGAITEAFF. The CDR3, as DNA: TGTGCCAGCAGCCAGACAGGGGCGATCACTGAAGCTTTCTTT. The chain recombines TRBV2 with TRBJ1-1; 8 positions match TRBD1. The CDR3 loop spans 14 amino acids. Germline-derived CDR1 and CDR2 are SNHLY and FYNNEI. Trimming took 6 bases from V and 4 from J; bases not matched to a gene: 7.

This sequence joins TRBV5-6 and TRBJ1-2; tentative D call: TRBD1 (5 bases). Germline lookup yields CDR1 SGHDT and CDR2 YYEEEE. The germline V and J ends were trimmed by 5 bases and 4 bases, with 18 bases remaining between them. This CDR3 has 15 residues. Written as DNA, the CDR3 is TGTGCCAGCAGTTCCGGATCCCAGGGATCCTATGGCTACACCTTC. As protein: CASSSGSQGSYGYTF.

The V gene is TRBV30, the J gene TRBJ2-7; D gene ambiguous. Germline CDR1 and CDR2: GTSNPN and SVGIG (reference sequence). The CDR3 sequence is 11 residues long. Trimming removed 3 bases from V and 0 bases from J, with 3 bases in between. CDR3: CAWSRSYEQYF. In DNA form, the CDR3 reads TGTGCCTGGAGCCGCTCCTACGAGCAGTACTTC.

The chain uses TRBV28 and TRBJ2-1; TRBD2 agrees at 15 bases. J was trimmed by 6 bases and V by 10 bases; bases with no gene match: 10. Germline lookup yields CDR1 MDHEN and CDR2 SYDVKM. The CDR3 has 16 residues. CDR3 in amino acids: CATMGLAGGLRNEQFF. Here the CDR3 DNA reads TGTGCCACGATGGGACTAGCGGGAGGTTTACGCAATGAGCAGTTCTTC.

This clone was picked up one time. The chain joins TRBV7-6 to TRBJ2-7, with 10 bases lining up with TRBD1. Germline CDR1 is SGHVS and CDR2 is FNYEAQ. With 5 bases clipped from V and 6 bases from J, the junction kept 7 bases outside the gene matches. CDR3 size: 14 residues. The CDR3 is CASSPGTGEGEQYF. The DNA for the CDR3 is TGTGCCAGCAGCCCGGGGACAGGGGAGGGCGAGCAGTACTTC.